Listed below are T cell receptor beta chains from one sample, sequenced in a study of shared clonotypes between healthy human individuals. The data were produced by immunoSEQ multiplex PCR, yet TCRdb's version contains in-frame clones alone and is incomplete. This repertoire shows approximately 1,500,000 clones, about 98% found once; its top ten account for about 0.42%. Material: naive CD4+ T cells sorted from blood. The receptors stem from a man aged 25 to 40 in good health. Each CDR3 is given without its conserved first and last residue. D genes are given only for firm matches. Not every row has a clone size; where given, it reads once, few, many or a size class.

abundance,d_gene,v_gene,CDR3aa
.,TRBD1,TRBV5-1,ASSLEVDREYGYT
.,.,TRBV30,AWSVGWSSGANVLT
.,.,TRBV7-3,ASSPGDSSYNEQF
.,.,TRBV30,AWSRGTGTGNTIY
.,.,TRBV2,ASSWTRSDETQY
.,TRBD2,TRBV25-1,AASGGYEQY
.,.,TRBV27,ASSSYQGTDTQY
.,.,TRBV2,ASSLSTDTQY
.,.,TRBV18,ASSPPGQVGETQY
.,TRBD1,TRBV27,ASAGQGARRARETQY
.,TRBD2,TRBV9,ASSVAGGPPYEQY
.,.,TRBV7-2,ASSRTNYEQY
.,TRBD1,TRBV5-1,ASSRTMMTGPPYEQY
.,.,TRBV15,ATSRGPPGSGYEQY
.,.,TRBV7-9,ASSLAGVGGYEQY
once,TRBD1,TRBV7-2,ASRPRTGGIIVTGELF